This entry is about one T cell receptor beta chain. This sample was taken from a study of cytomegalovirus exposure and HLA in healthy donors. Germline V gives CDR1 MNHEY, CDR2 SVGAGI. The CDR3 has 13 amino acids. Trimming removed 2 bases from V and 1 base from J, with 5 bases in between. There were likely unrecorded immune exposures, though donors were nominally healthy when sampled. A multiplex PCR was run with 60 Vbeta primers and 13 Jbeta primers. Profiling relied on immunoSEQ multiplex PCR, and the TCRdb table lists in-frame clones only, not all of them. In all, the sample yields some 110,000 clones.

The clonotype was recovered from a middle-aged man in good health and CMV-seropositive. The sample comprised PBMCs. V usage is TRBV6-5 and J usage is TRBJ1-1; no definite D call. The CDR3 DNA sequence: TGTGCCAGCAGTTACGGAGGGAACACTGAAGCTTTCTTT. This translates into CASSYGGNTEAFF.